The clone carrying this TCR beta chain was seen repeatedly, ten times or more. Its antigen remains unidentified. Each cDNA molecule carried a unique molecular identifier. From the 5' RACE reads, TCRdb called clonotypes with MiXCR, one entry per CDR3 protein. The sample lists under 35,000 distinct CDR3 sequences; about 4.6% were seen once. The data were taken from a study of early T cells in non-severe SARS-CoV-2 infection. Study at large: It was bulk RNA from unsorted whole blood that was sequenced, and the chains were unpaired.

The V end was cut by 2 bases, the J end by 2 bases, with 19 bases between. From germline, CDR1 is KGHSH and CDR2 LQKENI. This CDR3 is 17 amino acids long. Study findings and constraints: Private and CD4 specificities were missed by VDJdb matching, which favored anti-spike CD8 responses.

Sequenced material: whole blood. J is TRBJ2-7 and V is TRBV18; D is perhaps TRBD1 or TRBD2 (5 bases each). This TCR was sampled from an adult who was a healthcare worker with PCR-confirmed SARS-CoV-2 infection or an uninfected control (not recorded which). The CDR3 DNA reads as TGTGCCAGCTCACCATCCTCCACCCGGGACGCCCCCTACGAGCAGTACTTC. Translation: CASSPSSTRDAPYEQYF.